One and the same sample provided the 3 T cell receptor beta chains below, sequenced in a study of OX40 agonist ivuxolimab in advanced cancers. The protocol was immunoSEQ multiplex PCR, while the TCRdb copy is restricted to in-frame clones and leaves out a portion. The top ten hold approximately 30% of the sample, which has approximately 25,000 clones, 81% seen once. The sample was CD4+ or CD8+ T cells sorted from blood, taken in a trial of the OX40 agonist ivuxolimab. The receptors derive from an adult with an advanced solid tumor such as melanoma, head and neck, liver or kidney cancer.

This clone was seen a handful of times. This chain links TRBV14 with TRBJ1-5, with D possibly matching TRBD1 (6 bases). The CDR3 has 18 residues. The V gene's germline CDR1 is SGHDN and CDR2 FVKESK. The V and J ends lost 1 base and 1 base respectively, with 17 bases between them. CDR3 region: CASSQVGGLDKSNQPQHF. For the CDR3, the DNA is TGTGCCAGCAGCCAAGTTGGGGGCTTGGACAAAAGCAATCAGCCCCAGCATTTT.

The gene calls are TRBV6-5 and TRBJ1-1, with 9 nucleotides matching TRBD1. There are 15 residues in the CDR3. Losses at the gene ends were 2 bases for V and 0 bases for J; bases not matched to a gene: 1. The germline gives CDR1 MNHEY, CDR2 SVGAGI. CDR3 loop: CASSYGTGLNTEAFF. In nucleotides, the CDR3 is TGTGCCAGCAGTTACGGGACAGGGTTGAACACTGAAGCTTTCTTT.

This chain uses TRBV9 with TRBJ2-1; 10 bases line up with TRBD2. Germline lookup yields CDR1 SGDLS and CDR2 YYNGEE. The ends lost 3 bases at V and 7 bases at J; junction bases unmatched: 4. This CDR3 has 14 amino acids. The CDR3: CASSAGTSVNEQFF. CDR3 sequence (DNA): TGTGCCAGCAGCGCAGGGACTAGCGTAAATGAGCAGTTCTTC.